The clone carrying this T cell receptor beta chain came up once. Exposed participants encountered a COVID-19 case during the 2 weeks preceding study entry. This sample is drawn from a study of blood T cell repertoires in COVID-19. About the study: Sources were T cells, B-cell-depleted T cells, or PBMCs; the material itself was cDNA or gDNA.

Using immunoSEQ multiplex PCR, the repertoire was profiled, and TCRdb retains in-frame clones only, with some absent. This sample has some 300,000 clones, with just under 90% found just once. The ends were cut back, 10 bases at V and 5 bases at J, with 14 bases in the middle. The germline V gene has CDR1 MDHEN and CDR2 SYDVKM. This CDR3 comprises 12 residues. The sequence came from a woman aged 45-60 years who had been exposed to COVID-19. The sequenced material came from PBMCs or T cells enriched from blood (not recorded which). The chain couples TRBV28 to TRBJ2-5; D is possibly TRBD1 (6 bases). This CDR3 reads CATKQGSETQYF. In DNA, the CDR3 is TGTGCCACCAAACAGGGTTCCGAGACCCAGTACTTC.